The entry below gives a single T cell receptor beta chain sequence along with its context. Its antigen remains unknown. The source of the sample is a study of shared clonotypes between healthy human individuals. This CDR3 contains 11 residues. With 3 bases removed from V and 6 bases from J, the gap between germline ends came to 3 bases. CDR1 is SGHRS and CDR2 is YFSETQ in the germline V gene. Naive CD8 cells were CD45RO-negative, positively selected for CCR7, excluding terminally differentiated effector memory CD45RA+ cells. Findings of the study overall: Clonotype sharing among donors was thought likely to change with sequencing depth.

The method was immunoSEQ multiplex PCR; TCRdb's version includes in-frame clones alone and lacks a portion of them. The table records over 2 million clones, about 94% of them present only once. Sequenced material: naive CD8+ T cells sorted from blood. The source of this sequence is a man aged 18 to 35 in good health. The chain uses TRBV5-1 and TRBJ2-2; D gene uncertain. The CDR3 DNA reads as TGCGCCAGCAGCTATCCCGGGGAGCTGTTTTTT. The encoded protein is CASSYPGELFF. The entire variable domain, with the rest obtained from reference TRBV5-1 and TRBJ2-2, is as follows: KAGVTQTPRYLIKTRGQQVTLSCSPISGHRSVSWYQQTPGQGLQFLFEYFSETQRNKGNFPGRFSGRQFSNSRSEMNVSTLELGDSALYLCASSYPGELFFGEGSRLTVL.